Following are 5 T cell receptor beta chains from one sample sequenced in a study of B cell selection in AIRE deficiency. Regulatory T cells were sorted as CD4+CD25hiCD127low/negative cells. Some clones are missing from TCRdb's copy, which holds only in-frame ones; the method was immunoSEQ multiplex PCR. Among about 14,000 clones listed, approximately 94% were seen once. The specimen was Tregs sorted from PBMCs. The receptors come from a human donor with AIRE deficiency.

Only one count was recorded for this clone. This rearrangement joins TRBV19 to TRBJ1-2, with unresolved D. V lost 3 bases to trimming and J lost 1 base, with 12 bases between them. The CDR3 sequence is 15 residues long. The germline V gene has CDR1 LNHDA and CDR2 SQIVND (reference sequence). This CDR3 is CASSMGQVLNYGYTF. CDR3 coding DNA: TGTGCCAGTAGTATGGGTCAGGTCCTTAACTATGGCTACACCTTC.

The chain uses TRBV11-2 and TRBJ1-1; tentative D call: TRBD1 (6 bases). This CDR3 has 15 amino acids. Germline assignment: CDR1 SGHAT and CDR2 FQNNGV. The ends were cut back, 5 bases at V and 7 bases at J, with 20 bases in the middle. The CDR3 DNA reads TGTGCCAGCAGCACTTCGCCCAGGGGAACAAGTGAAGCTTTCTTT. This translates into CASSTSPRGTSEAFF.

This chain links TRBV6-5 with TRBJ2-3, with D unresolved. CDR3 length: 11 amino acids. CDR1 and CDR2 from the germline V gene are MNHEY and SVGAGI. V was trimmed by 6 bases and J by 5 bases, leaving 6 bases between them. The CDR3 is CASSLGDTQYF. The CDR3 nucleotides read TGTGCCAGCAGCCTGGGAGATACGCAGTATTTT.

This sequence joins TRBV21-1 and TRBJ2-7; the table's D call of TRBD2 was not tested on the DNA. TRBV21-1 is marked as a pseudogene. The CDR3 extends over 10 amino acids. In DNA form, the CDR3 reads TGTGCCAGCCGCGTCAACGAGCAGTACTTC. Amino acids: CASRVNEQYF.

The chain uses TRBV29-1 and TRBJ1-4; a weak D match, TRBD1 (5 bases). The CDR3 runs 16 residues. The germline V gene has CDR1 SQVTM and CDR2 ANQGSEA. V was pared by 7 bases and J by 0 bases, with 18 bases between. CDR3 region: CSAPWPPGATNEKLFF. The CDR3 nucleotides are TGCAGCGCGCCCTGGCCCCCGGGGGCAACTAATGAAAAACTGTTTTTT.